This T cell receptor (beta chain) was sequenced in a study of cytomegalovirus exposure and HLA in healthy donors. Broader study findings: Using the classifier, cytomegalovirus status was reportedly diagnosed with high specificity and sensitivity. TCR sequences were mostly rare, though some public TCRs occurred in many donors. According to a later analysis, TCR clusters from the first cohort tended to co-occur in the 100 to 150 validation repertoires.

In this sample, this clone turned up once. What it binds is unknown. CDR1 and CDR2 (germline): SQVTM, ANQGSEA. CDR3 length: 15 amino acids. V was clipped by 3 bases and J by 1 base; unmatched bases: 5. Produced via immunoSEQ multiplex PCR; TCRdb's table is partial and in-frame only. The sample has about 340,000 clones, about nine tenths seen once. A roughly 120-subject validation cohort, separate from the 666-subject first cohort, supplied the donors. Sequences were obtained from PBMCs. The source is a woman aged 18-30 years in good health and CMV-seronegative. This rearrangement joins TRBV29-1 to TRBJ1-5; the match to TRBD1 covers 8 bases. Written as DNA, the CDR3 is TGCAGCGTTGAGGTGACAGGGGAGAGCAATCAGCCCCAGCATTTT. This gives the protein CSVEVTGESNQPQHF.